This is a list of T cell receptor beta chains from one sample in a study of cytomegalovirus exposure and HLA in healthy donors. Clones were sequenced by immunoSEQ multiplex PCR, and TCRdb holds only the in-frame ones, with some missing. Of 95,000 to 150,000 clones in the sample, 76% were seen once. The sequencing input was PBMCs. The receptor set was obtained from a man between 45 and 60 years old in good health and CMV-seronegative. The conserved cysteine and the conserved F or W are not part of the CDR3 here. The order of the fields is V gene, CDR3 protein.

TRBV5-6 ASSGQVHTEAF
TRBV5-4 ASSWGTPNYGYT
TRBV5-5 ASSSETQY
TRBV2 ASSELGLKSSGNTIY
TRBV2 ASSLDSPNYGYT
TRBV7-2 ASSPVSDTEAF
TRBV29-1 SVPPPGGGELF
TRBV6-1 ASRRGTGNTIY
TRBV19 ASSLAGAPNQPQH
TRBV19 ASSIASGYYEQY
TRBV5-1 ASSIYEQY
TRBV2 ATHGGSHNSPLH
TRBV5-1 ASSLLGQGSPENSPLH
TRBV9 ASSGGQAYNEQF
TRBV9 ASSVGQGPGELF
TRBV2 ASSEGRGNTEAF
TRBV4-1 ASSQDRGGLLAKNIQY
TRBV6-1 ASSETDSYEQY
TRBV4-1 ASSQDTDSEAF
TRBV29-1 SVSSTFFQETQY
TRBV5-4 ASSLAKIRGGETQY
TRBV6-1 ASSEQQGNQPQH
TRBV5-1 ASSPPGTGLPGELF
TRBV6-5 ASSHSGGGATGELF
TRBV13 ASSARGQGSYEQY
TRBV7-9 SSSLYDEQF
TRBV2 ALGGDAYSYEQY
TRBV29-1 SVTQGYEQY
TRBV6-5 ASREGADQQDEQF
TRBV28 ASSLLQGPYGYT
TRBV16 ASSQSSGNYGYT
TRBV5-6 ASSARVDTQY
TRBV7-9 SSSRSGGATDTQY
TRBV14 ATSAPGTRTDTQY
TRBV9 ASSVETLWASHNQPQH
TRBV5-1 ASSLQVPGQGDGELF
TRBV7-7 ASSRRENGYT
TRBV14 ASSQASGGTDTQY
TRBV2 ASRAFGTQSSYEQY
TRBV25-1 ASSENWGGNGETQY
TRBV7-9 ASSLDRGRTEAF
TRBV28 ASRSVRGYT
TRBV18 ASSPPEGARELF
TRBV5-5 ASSYHRARDTEAF
TRBV15 ATSGESGSGYYNEQF
TRBV7-2 ASSRNGKEVTEAF
TRBV5-1 ASSSLAGAYEQY
TRBV7-2 ARTAGQKSEQY
TRBV6-6 ASSYMGGTEAF
TRBV28 ASRQTGSGQPQH